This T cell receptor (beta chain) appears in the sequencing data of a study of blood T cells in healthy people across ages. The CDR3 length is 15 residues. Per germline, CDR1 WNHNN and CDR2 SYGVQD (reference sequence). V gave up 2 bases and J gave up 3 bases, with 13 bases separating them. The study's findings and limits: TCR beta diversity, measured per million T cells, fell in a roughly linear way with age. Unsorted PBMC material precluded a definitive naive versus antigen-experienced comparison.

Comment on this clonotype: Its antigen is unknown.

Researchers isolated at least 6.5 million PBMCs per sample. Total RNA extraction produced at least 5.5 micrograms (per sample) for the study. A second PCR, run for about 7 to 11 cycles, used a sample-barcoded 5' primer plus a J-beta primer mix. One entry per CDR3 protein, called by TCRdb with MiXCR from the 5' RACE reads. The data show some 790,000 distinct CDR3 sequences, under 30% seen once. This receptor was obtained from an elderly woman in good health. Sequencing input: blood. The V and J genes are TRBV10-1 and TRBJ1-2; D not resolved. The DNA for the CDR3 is TGCGCCAGCAGTGAGGCAGGCAGCACCTACTATGGCTACACCTTC. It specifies CASSEAGSTYYGYTF.